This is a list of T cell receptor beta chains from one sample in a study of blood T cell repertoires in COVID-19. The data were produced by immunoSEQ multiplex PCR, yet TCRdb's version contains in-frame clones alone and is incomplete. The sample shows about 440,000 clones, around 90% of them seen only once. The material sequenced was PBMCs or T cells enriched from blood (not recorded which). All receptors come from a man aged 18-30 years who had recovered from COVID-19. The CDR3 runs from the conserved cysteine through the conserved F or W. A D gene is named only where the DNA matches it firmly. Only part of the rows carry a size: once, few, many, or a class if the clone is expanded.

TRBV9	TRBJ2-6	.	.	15	CASSGRNSGANVLTF
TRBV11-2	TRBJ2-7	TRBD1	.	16	CASSLDPGTGVHEQYF
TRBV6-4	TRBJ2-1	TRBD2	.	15	CASSSLAGEYNEQFF
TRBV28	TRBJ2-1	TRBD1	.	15	CASSGRDRGLNEQFF
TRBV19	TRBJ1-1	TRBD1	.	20	CASTRGRPRDRVSQNTEAFF
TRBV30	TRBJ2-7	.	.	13	CAWRRNGGREQYF
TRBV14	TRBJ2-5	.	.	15	CASSPIDGGKETQYF
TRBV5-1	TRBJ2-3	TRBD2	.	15	CASSLRGGDVDTQYF
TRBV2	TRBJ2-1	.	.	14	CASAGWGESDEQFF
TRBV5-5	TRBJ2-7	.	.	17	CASSLGGMAFSSYEQYF
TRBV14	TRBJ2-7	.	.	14	CASSRDANSYEQYF
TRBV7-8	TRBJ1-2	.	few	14	CASSLKDSDYGYTF
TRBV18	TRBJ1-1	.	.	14	CASSPDSVNTEAFF
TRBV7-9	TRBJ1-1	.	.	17	CASRDMNGGGKETEAFF
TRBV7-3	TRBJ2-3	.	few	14	CASTTGSGADTQYF
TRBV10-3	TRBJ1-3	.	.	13	CAIKAGDGNTIYF
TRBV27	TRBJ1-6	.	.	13	CASSSRQDRPLHF
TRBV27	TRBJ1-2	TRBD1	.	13	CASSPQGDYGYTF
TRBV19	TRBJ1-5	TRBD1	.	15	CASSPGTGLGQPQHF
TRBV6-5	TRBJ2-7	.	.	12	CASSSTGSEQYF
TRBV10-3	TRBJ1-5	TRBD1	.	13	CAIGTGGNQPQHF
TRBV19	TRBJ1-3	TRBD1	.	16	CATGQGTRGAGNTIYF
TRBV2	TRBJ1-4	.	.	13	CASTRRGNEKLFF
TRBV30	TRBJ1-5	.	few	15	CAGTSWVRLWQPQHF
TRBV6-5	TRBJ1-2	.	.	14	CASKLEAQLRGYTF
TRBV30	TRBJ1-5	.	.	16	CAWSALNAYSNQPQHF
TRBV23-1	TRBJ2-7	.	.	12	CASSGEAYEQYF
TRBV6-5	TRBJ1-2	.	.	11	CASSYGHGYTF